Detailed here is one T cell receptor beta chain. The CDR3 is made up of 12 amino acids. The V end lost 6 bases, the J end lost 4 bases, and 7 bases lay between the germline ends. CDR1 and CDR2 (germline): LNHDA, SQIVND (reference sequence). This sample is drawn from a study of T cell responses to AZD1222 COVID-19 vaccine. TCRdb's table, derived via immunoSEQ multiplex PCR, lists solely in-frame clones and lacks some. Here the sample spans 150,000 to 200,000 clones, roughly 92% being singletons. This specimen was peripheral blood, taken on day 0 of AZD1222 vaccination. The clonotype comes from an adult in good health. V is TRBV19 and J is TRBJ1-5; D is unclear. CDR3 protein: CASRQPNQPQHF. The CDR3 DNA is TGTGCCAGTAGGCAGCCTAATCAGCCCCAGCATTTT.